The 27 T cell receptor beta chains given below trace back to one sample, sequenced in a study of cytomegalovirus exposure and HLA in healthy donors. Primers included in the PCR were 60 Vbeta and 13 Jbeta primers. Produced via immunoSEQ multiplex PCR; TCRdb's table is partial and in-frame only. Among roughly 150,000 clones listed, about 80% were seen once. Sequencing was performed on PBMCs. These receptors came from a man younger than 35 in good health and CMV-seropositive.

Here the CDR3 reads CASSLGTGVSAQYF. CDR3 DNA sequence: TGTGCCAGCAGCTTGGGGACAGGGGTTTCGGCCCAGTACTTC. The chain combines TRBV5-6 with TRBJ2-5; 9 nucleotides align to TRBD1. This CDR3 has 14 amino acids. Germline CDR1 is SGHDT and CDR2 is YYEEEE. J gave up 9 bases and V 0 bases, and 6 bases lay outside the gene matches.

The gene calls are TRBV15 and TRBJ2-1, with D possibly matching TRBD2 (6 bases). The CDR3 covers 15 residues. Trimming pared 1 base from V and 2 bases from J, leaving 9 bases between. Germline-derived CDR1 and CDR2 are LNHNV and YYDKDF (reference sequence). The DNA for the CDR3 is TGTGCCACCAGCAGAGGGGGGGAGCCCTACAATGAGCAGTTCTTC. Translation: CATSRGGEPYNEQFF.

The chain couples TRBV6-5 to TRBJ1-4; possibly TRBD1 for D (5 bases). In germline, CDR1 is MNHEY, CDR2 SVGAGI. The CDR3 runs 16 residues. Trimming took 0 bases from V and 0 from J, leaving 8 bases between them. The CDR3 bases are TGTGCCAGCAGTTACTCGTCCAGGGCAACTAATGAAAAACTGTTTTTT. It encodes CASSYSSRATNEKLFF.

This clone was picked up a small number of times. The chain combines TRBV6-4 with TRBJ2-3, with 8 bases aligning to TRBD2. The CDR3 loop spans 14 amino acids. Germline assignment: CDR1 MRHNA and CDR2 SNTAGT. Trimming at V came to 4 bases and at J to 4 bases, leaving 4 bases not matched to a gene. CDR3 amino acids: CASSGTAGADTQYF. The CDR3 region has the DNA TGTGCCAGCAGTGGGACAGCGGGAGCAGATACGCAGTATTTT.

This rearrangement joins TRBV18 to TRBJ1-2; no firm D call. CDR3 size: 11 residues. The germline V gene encodes CDR1 KGHSH and CDR2 LQKENI. V lost 4 bases, J lost 8 bases, and 8 bases lay in between. CDR3 region: CASSRGGGYTF. The CDR3 nucleotides read TGTGCCAGCTCACGGGGAGGAGGCTACACCTTC.

The V gene is TRBV30, the J gene TRBJ1-2, with D uncertain. Trimming took 1 base from V and 5 from J, leaving 23 bases between them. In germline, CDR1 is GTSNPN, CDR2 SVGIG (reference sequence). CDR3 length equals 17 residues. The CDR3 protein is CAWSDRGFGVVGYGYTF. The CDR3 DNA reads as TGTGCCTGGAGTGATCGCGGGTTTGGGGTGGTTGGGTATGGCTACACCTTC.

In this sample, this clone turned up a few times. J is TRBJ1-2 and V is TRBV9; no clear D gene. Germline CDR1 reads SGDLS; CDR2 reads YYNGEE. The V and J ends lost 0 bases and 5 bases respectively, with 11 bases between them. This CDR3 is built from 14 residues. This CDR3 reads CASSVDYGIYGYTF. CDR3 bases: TGTGCCAGCAGCGTAGACTACGGCATTTATGGCTACACCTTC.

The CDR3 nucleotides are TGTGCCAGCAGCTTAGCCGGGGAGTATGAGCAGTTCTTC. Translated: CASSLAGEYEQFF. V and J are TRBV7-8 and TRBJ2-1, with D perhaps matching TRBD2 (5 bases). CDR3 length: 13 residues. The germline V gene encodes CDR1 SGHVS and CDR2 FQNEAQ. Trimming took off 0 bases at V and 8 bases at J, with 8 bases between the two ends.

This rearrangement joins TRBV27 to TRBJ1-2, with 9 nucleotides matching TRBD1. The germline CDR1 and CDR2 sequences are MNHEY and SMNVEV (reference sequence). V lost 3 bases and J lost 6; bases outside the gene matches: 2. The CDR3 is 13 residues long. CDR3 in amino acids: CASSLGQGNGYTF. The CDR3 DNA is TGTGCCAGCAGTTTGGGACAGGGAAATGGCTACACCTTC.

This chain's CDR3 is CASSFLAGVDNEQFF. DNA for the CDR3: TGCGCCAGCAGCTTCCTAGCGGGAGTAGACAATGAGCAGTTCTTC. The chain recombines TRBV5-1 with TRBJ2-1, with 10 positions matching TRBD2. CDR3 size: 15 residues. Germline loops: CDR1 SGHRS, CDR2 YFSETQ. V lost 2 bases, J lost 5 bases, and 4 bases stayed unmatched.

The chain joins TRBV2 to TRBJ2-7, with 10 nucleotides matching TRBD1. CDR1 is SNHLY and CDR2 is FYNNEI in the germline V gene. Trimming took 2 bases from V and 3 from J; bases not matched to a gene: 4. This CDR3 comprises 15 residues. CDR3 sequence (DNA): TGTGCCAGCAGTGAACTGACAGGGGGCTTCTACGAGCAGTACTTC. This translates into CASSELTGGFYEQYF.

V usage is TRBV2 and J usage is TRBJ2-1, with 10 bases fitting TRBD1. Germline assignment: CDR1 SNHLY and CDR2 FYNNEI. V dropped 4 bases and J dropped 8; count of bases not matched to a gene: 5. The CDR3 runs 14 residues. The CDR3: CASSGGTGADEQFF. The CDR3 region has the DNA TGTGCCAGCAGTGGGGGGACAGGGGCCGATGAGCAGTTCTTC.

This chain joins TRBV6-5 and TRBJ2-3, with 7 bases fitting TRBD1. Germline assignment: CDR1 MNHEY and CDR2 SVGAGI. After removal of 6 bases from V and 0 bases from J, the junction contained 6 bases not matched to a gene. The CDR3 is 15 residues long. CDR3 in amino acids: CASSPRTGSTDTQYF. The CDR3 region has the DNA TGTGCCAGCAGCCCGAGGACAGGTAGCACAGATACGCAGTATTTT.

Only one count was recorded for this clone. The chain recombines TRBV5-8 with TRBJ1-5; tentative D call: TRBD1 (6 bases). V shed 3 bases and J shed 5 bases, with 12 bases lying between them. Germline CDR1 is SGHTS and CDR2 is YDEGEE. The CDR3 has 14 amino acids. Written as DNA, the CDR3 is TGTGCCAGCAGCTCGACAGGTTGGGATCAGCCCCAGCATTTT. It translates to CASSSTGWDQPQHF.

The chain is built from TRBV7-2 and TRBJ2-2; TRBD2 agrees at 8 bases. The CDR3 is made up of 17 amino acids. Germline lookup yields CDR1 SGHTA and CDR2 FQGNSA. V shed 3 bases, J shed 6 bases, and the junction held 12 bases outside the gene matches. The CDR3 here is CASSFARTSPRPGELFF. The DNA of the CDR3 is TGTGCCAGCAGCTTCGCTCGGACTAGCCCGAGGCCCGGGGAGCTGTTTTTT.

This clone was seen more than once but under ten times. The J gene is TRBJ2-5, the V gene TRBV6-1, with 8 nucleotides matching TRBD2. TRBJ2-7 matches the DNA end more closely, so the J call is doubtful. The CDR3 has 14 amino acids. Germline CDR1 is MNHNS and CDR2 is SASEGT. The CDR3 protein is CASSAGGGEYEQYF. The DNA for the CDR3 is TGTGCCAGCAGTGCGGGGGGGGGTGAATACGAGCAGTACTTC.

The V and J genes are TRBV28 and TRBJ2-2; D perhaps matches TRBD1 (6 bases). The length of the CDR3 is 23 residues. Germline V gene data show CDR1 as MDHEN and CDR2 as SYDVKM. Trimming shortened V by 4 bases and J by 1 base, and 34 bases separated the two germline ends. CDR3: CASSSPDLWSFILGQLNTGELFF. The CDR3 DNA is TGTGCCAGCAGTTCTCCAGATCTCTGGTCCTTCATTCTCGGACAGCTGAACACCGGGGAGCTGTTTTTT.

The chain uses TRBV7-6 and TRBJ2-7, with D perhaps TRBD2 (5 bases). The CDR3 totals 13 residues. Germline V gene lookup returns CDR1 SGHVS and CDR2 FNYEAQ. V was trimmed by 0 bases and J by 4 bases, leaving 7 bases between them. CDR3 amino acids: CASSLAGGYEQYF. CDR3 in DNA: TGTGCCAGCAGCTTAGCCGGAGGTTACGAGCAGTACTTC.

The genes are TRBV10-3 and TRBJ2-1; 8 nucleotides line up with TRBD2. CDR3 length equals 14 residues. Germline lookup yields CDR1 ENHRY and CDR2 SYGVKD. The J segment lost 10 bases and the V segment lost 10 bases, leaving 15 bases of the junction unmatched. The CDR3 sequence is CATGWVAGSDEQFF. The CDR3 nucleotides read TGTGCCACCGGATGGGTAGCGGGGAGCGACGAGCAGTTCTTC.

This clone appeared a few times. The chain combines TRBV18 with TRBJ2-5, with 9 bases identical to TRBD2. Germline-derived CDR1 and CDR2 are KGHSH and LQKENI. The ends lost 4 bases at V and 6 bases at J; junction bases unmatched: 3. This CDR3 spans 13 amino acids. DNA for the CDR3: TGTGCCAGCTCACTAGCGGGAGAAAAGACCCAGTACTTC. It specifies CASSLAGEKTQYF.

The CDR3 DNA is TGTGCCAGTAGTACCTCCGGGACAGGGGGCCTCAGTGGTGAAAAACTGTTTTTT. Translation gives CASSTSGTGGLSGEKLFF. The J gene is TRBJ1-4, the V gene TRBV19; 12 nucleotides match TRBD1. J gave up 7 bases and V 4 bases, and 13 bases lay outside the gene matches. The germline CDR1 and CDR2 sequences are LNHDA and SQIVND (reference sequence). This CDR3 has 18 amino acids.

V and J are TRBV10-3 and TRBJ1-4; D is unresolved. This CDR3 region has 14 residues. CDR1 and CDR2 (germline): ENHRY, SYGVKD. Trimming pared 3 bases from V and 0 bases from J, leaving 5 bases between. CDR3 nucleotide sequence: TGTGCCATCAGTGATCTTGCAACTAATGAAAAACTGTTTTTT. Its protein product is CAISDLATNEKLFF.

This chain joins TRBV4-3 and TRBJ2-7; 8 nucleotides agree with TRBD2. V lost 4 bases to trimming and J lost 0 bases; unmatched junction nucleotides: 5. The CDR3 is made up of 15 amino acids. Germline-derived CDR1 and CDR2 are LGHNA and YSLEER. CDR3 sequence (DNA): TGCGCCAGCAGCCCGACTAGCGCGAGCTCCTACGAGCAGTACTTC. It specifies CASSPTSASSYEQYF.

The chain is built from TRBV27 and TRBJ2-7; D possibly corresponds to TRBD2 (5 bases). Trimming shortened V by 5 bases and J by 4 bases, and 15 bases separated the two germline ends. Germline CDR1 MNHEY, CDR2 SMNVEV (reference sequence). The CDR3 is 14 amino acids. The CDR3 loop is CASSLRGSGYEQYF. DNA of the CDR3: TGTGCCAGCAGTCTCCGGGGTTCGGGGTACGAGCAGTACTTC.

This clone was found a few times. The chain carries TRBV12-2 and TRBJ2-7; TRBD2, the table's D call, was not compared with the DNA. TRBV12-2 corresponds to a pseudogene. The CDR3 runs 17 residues. DNA for the CDR3: TGTGCAAGTCGCGCCTATTCGTGGGGACTAGCGGACTACGAGCAGTACTTC. Residues: CASRAYSWGLADYEQYF.

V is TRBV7-8 and J is TRBJ2-7; D is unclear. CDR3 length: 14 amino acids. Germline loops: CDR1 SGHVS, CDR2 FQNEAQ. V lost 5 bases and J lost 0, with 11 bases in between. DNA of the CDR3: TGTGCCAGCAGCCGAACGTCGAGCTCCTACGAGCAGTACTTC. This translates into CASSRTSSSYEQYF.

This sequence joins TRBV4-2 and TRBJ2-7, with 7 nucleotides matching TRBD2. The CDR3 contains 15 residues. Germline-derived CDR1 and CDR2 are LGHNA and YNFKEQ. The junction had 6 bases not matched to a gene; V was cut back by 0 bases and J by 4 bases. CDR3 nucleotides: TGTGCCAGCAGCCAAGAGGAGGGAGGGCAGTACGAGCAGTACTTC. This codes for CASSQEEGGQYEQYF.